These 21 T cell receptor beta chains came from one sample sequenced in a study of blood T cells in healthy people across ages. The use of a sample-barcoded 5' primer and a J-beta primer mix characterized a second PCR of about 6 to 11 cycles. TCRdb used MiXCR to reprocess the 5' RACE reads, holding one entry per CDR3 protein. The repertoire consists of 800,000 to 950,000 distinct CDR3 sequences, with roughly 35% occurring once and the leading ten covering over 10%. The sequenced sample consisted of blood. The receptor set was obtained from a young man in good health.

The chain links TRBV12-3 or TRBV12-4 to TRBJ2-4; 12 bases are a match to TRBD2. The V and J ends lost 3 bases and 9 bases, in that order; junction bases with no gene match: 12. The CDR3 sequence is 17 residues long. Here the CDR3 reads CASSLSSGGAWSSIQYF. The CDR3 DNA reads as TGTGCCAGCAGTTTGTCTAGCGGGGGGGCCTGGTCGAGCATTCAGTACTTC.

The table lists this clonotype with many counts. The rearrangement joins TRBV20-1 to TRBJ1-6; weak D call: TRBD1 (5 bases). V was trimmed by 5 bases and J by 8 bases, leaving 16 bases between them. The V gene's germline CDR1 is DFQATT and CDR2 SNEGSKA (reference sequence). This CDR3 spans 14 amino acids. The CDR3 loop reads CSAREGRRDSPLHF. As DNA, the CDR3 is TGCAGTGCTCGCGAGGGGCGGCGGGATTCACCCCTCCACTTT.

This clonotype was counted ten times or more. The rearrangement joins TRBV7-9 to TRBJ2-5, with D possibly matching TRBD1 (6 bases). This CDR3 comprises 15 residues. Looked up from germline, CDR1 is SEHNR and CDR2 is FQNEAQ (reference sequence). Trimming left V 5 bases short and J 2 bases short, with 15 bases between. DNA for the CDR3: TGTGCCAGCAGCGAGGGGACACTGGTTCAAGAGACCCAGTACTTC. Translation: CASSEGTLVQETQYF.

This clonotype was detected a few times. V gene TRBV20-1 combines with J gene TRBJ2-3; 7 nucleotides line up with TRBD1. Germline V lookup: CDR1 DFQATT, CDR2 SNEGSKA (reference sequence). The V and J ends lost 0 bases and 0 bases, in that order; junction bases with no gene match: 3. This CDR3 is built from 15 residues. CDR3 in amino acids: CSARDFRGSTDTQYF. The CDR3 DNA is TGCAGTGCTAGAGATTTCAGGGGGAGCACAGATACGCAGTATTTT.

The CDR3 region is CASSRLAGDTEAFF. The CDR3 DNA is TGTGCCAGCAGTCGACTGGCTGGGGATACTGAAGCTTTCTTT. V gene TRBV12-3 or TRBV12-4 combines with J gene TRBJ1-1; D gene uncertain. V gave up 5 bases and J gave up 5 bases, with 15 bases separating them. This CDR3 region has 14 residues.

This chain connects TRBV27 to TRBJ2-5; perhaps D is TRBD1 or TRBD2 (6 bases each). The CDR3 is 16 amino acids. Germline loops: CDR1 MNHEY, CDR2 SMNVEV (reference sequence). V dropped 5 bases and J dropped 11 bases, with 27 bases sitting between them. The DNA of the CDR3 is TGTGCCAGCAGTCGAGGCATGACACTAGGGGGAGGTGAGCAGTACTTC. As protein: CASSRGMTLGGGEQYF.

V gene TRBV12-3 or TRBV12-4 combines with J gene TRBJ2-5, with a tentative D call TRBD1 (6 bases). Trimming left V 4 bases short and J 3 bases short, with 15 bases between. This CDR3 has 15 residues. CDR3 in amino acids: CASSSDRIGEETQYF. As DNA, the CDR3 is TGTGCCAGCAGTTCAGACAGGATCGGTGAAGAGACCCAGTACTTC.

The rearrangement links TRBV4-2 to TRBJ2-2; no firm D call. The CDR3 spans 15 residues. The germline CDR1 and CDR2 sequences are LGHNA and YNFKEQ. V lost 0 bases to trimming and J lost 1 base, with 6 bases between them. The chain's CDR3 is CASSQDVLNTGELFF. DNA of the CDR3: TGTGCCAGCAGCCAAGATGTTCTGAACACCGGGGAGCTGTTTTTT.

The V call is TRBV3-1, the J call TRBJ1-2; TRBD1 agrees at 9 bases. Losses at the gene ends were 5 bases for V and 7 bases for J; bases not matched to a gene: 5. CDR1 and CDR2 from the germline V gene are LGHDT and YNNKEL (reference sequence). The length of the CDR3 is 13 residues. The CDR3 sequence: CASSTQGAPGYTF. CDR3 coding DNA: TGTGCCAGCAGCACACAGGGGGCGCCTGGCTACACCTTC.

This clonotype was seen a handful of times. V gene TRBV7-3 combines with J gene TRBJ2-5, with TRBD2 as a possible D gene (7 bases). Trimming left V 4 bases short and J 1 base short, with 13 bases between. There are 15 residues in the CDR3. Germline assignment: CDR1 SGHTA and CDR2 FQGTGA. The CDR3 protein is CASSSGASGQETQYF. Written as DNA, the CDR3 is TGTGCCAGCAGCTCAGGGGCTAGCGGCCAAGAGACCCAGTACTTC.

This sequence joins TRBV20-1 and TRBJ2-7, with 7 positions matching TRBD1. Germline lookup yields CDR1 DFQATT and CDR2 SNEGSKA (reference sequence). V was clipped by 5 bases and J by 7 bases; unmatched bases: 20. The CDR3 loop spans 16 amino acids. The chain's CDR3 is CSAGGQFVSSYNEQYF. CDR3 DNA: TGCAGTGCTGGGGGACAGTTCGTAAGCTCCTACAATGAGCAGTACTTC.

In the case of this clonotype: A read error is possible here, since a much larger clone lies one base away. The chain recombines TRBV9 with TRBJ2-7, with D possibly being TRBD1 or TRBD2 (6 bases each). Judging by the DNA end, TRBJ2-1 fits better; the J call may be wrong. CDR3 size: 15 residues. Germline CDR1 is SGDLS and CDR2 is YYNGEE. This chain's CDR3 is CASSVGGTISYEQFF. The CDR3 DNA is TGTGCCAGCAGCGTAGGCGGGACAATCTCCTACGAGCAGTTCTTC.

The rearrangement links TRBV20-1 to TRBJ1-2, with 9 bases lining up with TRBD1. V was clipped by 6 bases and J by 5 bases; unmatched bases: 4. The V gene's germline CDR1 is DFQATT and CDR2 SNEGSKA (reference sequence). The CDR3 has 12 residues. The CDR3: CSAKGQGYGYTF. DNA for the CDR3: TGCAGTGCCAAGGGACAGGGATATGGCTACACCTTC.

On this clonotype itself: A much larger clonotype is one base distant, so this may be a read error. This chain uses TRBV14 with TRBJ2-3, with 7 bases matching TRBD2. This CDR3 is 16 amino acids long. CDR1 is SGHDN, CDR2 FVKESK, per germline. The junction had 15 bases not matched to a gene; V was cut back by 4 bases and J by 8 bases. CDR3 bases: TGTGCCAGCAGCCTCCGCCTCACGAACTCGGGAGGTACGCAGTATTTT. This translates into CASSLRLTNSGGTQYF.

The J gene is TRBJ1-1, the V gene TRBV12-3 or TRBV12-4; D remains ambiguous. Deletions cut 3 bases from V and 6 bases from J, with 8 bases between. This CDR3 is 12 amino acids long. CDR3 sequence: CASSFSKSEAFF. The CDR3, as DNA: TGTGCCAGCAGTTTCAGCAAGTCTGAAGCTTTCTTT.

A few counts support this clonotype. The CDR3 reads CASSQDTAGASYEQYF. Here the CDR3 DNA reads TGTGCCAGCAGCCAAGATACGGCAGGGGCTTCCTACGAGCAGTACTTC. The J gene is TRBJ2-7, the V gene TRBV4-2; TRBD1 is a possible D gene (6 bases). V was shortened by 0 bases and J by 1 base, with 13 bases between the two germline ends. This CDR3 contains 16 residues. CDR1 and CDR2 (germline): LGHNA, YNFKEQ.

V and J are TRBV9 and TRBJ2-3; a possible D gene is TRBD2 (6 bases). Trimming pared 4 bases from V and 0 bases from J, leaving 12 bases between. The CDR3 runs to 15 residues. Germline V gene data show CDR1 as SGDLS and CDR2 as YYNGEE. The CDR3 loop reads CASSPGGLSTDTQYF. The DNA of the CDR3 is TGTGCCAGCAGCCCTGGGGGGTTGAGCACAGATACGCAGTATTTT.

This rearrangement joins TRBV19 to TRBJ1-1, with D possibly TRBD1 on 5 matching bases. Germline V lookup: CDR1 LNHDA, CDR2 SQIVND (reference sequence). Trimming shortened V by 5 bases and J by 1 base, and 14 bases separated the two germline ends. The CDR3 has 15 residues. In nucleotides, the CDR3 is TGTGCCAGTAGTGGGAGGGGCAGATCGAACACTGAAGCTTTCTTT. This gives the protein CASSGRGRSNTEAFF.

The chain uses TRBV6-1 and TRBJ1-6; D gene unclear. Trimming left V 3 bases short and J 0 bases short, with 18 bases between. There are 19 residues in the CDR3. Germline assignment: CDR1 MNHNS and CDR2 SASEGT. The CDR3 DNA reads TGTGCCAGCAGTGACCCCCCTGGGTCCCCGAGCTCCTATAATTCACCCCTCCACTTT. Residues: CASSDPPGSPSSYNSPLHF.

This clonotype was recorded a few times. The rearrangement links TRBV9 to TRBJ2-1; D unclear. Germline CDR1 is SGDLS and CDR2 is YYNGEE. Trimming took off 1 base at V and 7 bases at J, with 6 bases between the two ends. The CDR3 is 12 amino acids. CDR3 in amino acids: CASSVYHNEQFF. DNA of the CDR3: TGTGCCAGCAGCGTATATCATAATGAGCAGTTCTTC. The full variable domain, in which reference TRBV9 and TRBJ2-1 provide the parts outside the CDR3, is DSGVTQTPKHLITATGQRVTLRCSPRSGDLSVYWYQQSLDQGLQFLIQYYNGEERAKGNILERFSAQQFPDLHSELNLSSLELGDSALYFCASSVYHNEQFFGPGTRLTVL.

The rearrangement links TRBV5-1 to TRBJ2-7; possible D gene TRBD2, 5 bases. V dropped 1 base and J dropped 1 base, with 15 bases sitting between them. This CDR3 has 16 residues. The V gene's germline CDR1 is SGHRS and CDR2 YFSETQ. CDR3 residues: CASSLSGLGGSYEQYF. In nucleotides, the CDR3 is TGCGCCAGCAGCTTGTCAGGCCTTGGCGGGTCCTACGAGCAGTACTTC. Variable domain in full (rest from reference TRBV5-1 and TRBJ2-7): KAGVTQTPRYLIKTRGQQVTLSCSPISGHRSVSWYQQTPGQGLQFLFEYFSETQRNKGNFPGRFSGRQFSNSRSEMNVSTLELGDSALYLCASSLSGLGGSYEQYFGPGTRLTVT.